Shown below are 20 T cell receptor beta chains from a single sample sequenced in a study of identical twins. TCRdb analysed the 5' RACE reads with MiXCR anew, one entry per CDR3 protein. Of 690,000 or so distinct CDR3 sequences in the sample, approximately 6% were seen once. The material sequenced was naive T cells sorted from blood. The source is a young man in good health.

In its sample, this clonotype was seen many times. The rearrangement uses TRBV6-5 and TRBJ2-2, with D uncertain. This CDR3 is built from 13 residues. Between the trimmed V and J ends, which lost 2 bases and 5 bases, there was a span of 6 bases. CDR1 MNHEY and CDR2 SVGAGI come from the germline V gene. Here the CDR3 reads CASSYTTTGELFF. CDR3 nucleotide sequence: TGTGCCAGCAGTTACACTACAACCGGGGAGCTGTTTTTT.

This clonotype was seen more than once but under ten times. V gene TRBV20-1 combines with J gene TRBJ2-1; 9 positions agree with TRBD2. This CDR3 spans 11 amino acids. Germline lookup yields CDR1 DFQATT and CDR2 SNEGSKA (reference sequence). The CDR3 here is CSSSGKDEQFF. The CDR3 bases are TGCAGCTCTAGCGGGAAGGATGAGCAGTTCTTC.

The sample holds many counts of this clonotype. This chain uses TRBV5-1 with TRBJ2-1, with 9 bases matching TRBD1. Losses at the gene ends were 1 base for V and 8 bases for J; bases not matched to a gene: 10. The CDR3 has 16 residues. The V gene's germline CDR1 is SGHRS and CDR2 YFSETQ. The CDR3 nucleotides read TGCGCCAGCAGCTTGTTCTCCGGGACAGGGACCGATGAGCAGTTCTTC. Protein sequence: CASSLFSGTGTDEQFF.

The chain uses TRBV28 and TRBJ1-5, with D hard to call. Germline V lookup: CDR1 MDHEN, CDR2 SYDVKM. This CDR3 contains 14 residues. Trimming removed 2 bases from V and 6 bases from J, with 11 bases in between. CDR3 nucleotides: TGTGCCAGCAGTTTACAGGTCGTGGGTCAGCCCCAGCATTTT. Residues: CASSLQVVGQPQHF.

This sequence joins TRBV30 and TRBJ1-1; D uncertain. The germline V gene has CDR1 GTSNPN and CDR2 SVGIG (reference sequence). This CDR3 contains 11 residues. V was pared by 8 bases and J by 2 bases, with 9 bases between. The CDR3 loop is CARGANTEAFF. CDR3 bases: TGTGCCCGAGGAGCCAACACTGAAGCTTTCTTT.

At least ten counts were recorded for this clonotype. The rearrangement uses TRBV12-3 or TRBV12-4 and TRBJ1-1; weak D call: TRBD1 (6 bases). The CDR3 has 14 residues. V lost 2 bases to trimming and J lost 5 bases, with 12 bases between them. This chain's CDR3 is CASSLTGRETEAFF. The CDR3 DNA reads as TGTGCCAGCAGTTTAACAGGGAGGGAAACTGAAGCTTTCTTT.

Details on this clonotype: A much larger clone lies one base from this, so it may be a read error. The conserved phenylalanine or tryptophan normally closing the CDR3 is absent here, so this likely arose from a read error. The V call is TRBV20-1, the J call TRBJ1-2; the D is unclear. Germline CDR1 and CDR2: DFQATT and SNEGSKA (reference sequence). CDR3 length: 11 amino acids. The V end lost 0 bases, the J end lost 7 bases, and 6 bases lay between the germline ends. CDR3 nucleotides: TGCAGTGCTAGAGAGGGAGGTGGCTACACCTCC. The encoded protein is CSAREGGGYTS.

This clonotype was picked up a small number of times. The V gene is TRBV7-7, the J gene TRBJ2-1, with no clear D. The V and J ends lost 0 bases and 9 bases respectively, with 9 bases between them. This CDR3 has 13 residues. Germline V gene data show CDR1 as SSHAT and CDR2 as FNYEAQ (reference sequence). The CDR3 coding sequence is TGTGCCAGCAGCTTAGCGCGCCGCAGTGAGCAGTTCTTC. Amino acid sequence: CASSLARRSEQFF. The variable domain in full, with the rest retrieved from reference TRBV7-7 and TRBJ2-1, is GAGVSQSPRYKVTKRGQDVTLRCDPISSHATLYWYQQALGQGPEFLTYFNYEAQPDKSGLPSDRFSAERPEGSISTLTIQRTEQRDSAMYRCASSLARRSEQFFGPGTRLTVL.

There are many counts of this clonotype. The rearrangement uses TRBV5-1 and TRBJ2-5; D may be TRBD1 (5 bases). CDR3 length: 16 residues. V lost 1 base, J lost 2 bases, and 15 bases lay in between. CDR1 is SGHRS, CDR2 YFSETQ, per germline. The chain's CDR3 is CASSLSDRQSQETQYF. The CDR3 region has the DNA TGCGCCAGCAGCTTGAGCGATAGACAGAGTCAAGAGACCCAGTACTTC.

This chain uses TRBV4-2 with TRBJ2-5; 9 nucleotides agree with TRBD1. Germline CDR1 reads LGHNA; CDR2 reads YNFKEQ. The CDR3 runs to 15 residues. The V segment lost 4 bases and the J segment 3 bases; nucleotides outside the gene matches: 6. In DNA form, the CDR3 reads TGTGCCAGCAGCCCCGATGACAGGGGGGAAGAGACCCAGTACTTC. Its translation: CASSPDDRGEETQYF.

This clonotype appeared many times. The rearrangement joins TRBV27 to TRBJ2-2; 9 nucleotides agree with TRBD1. Germline V gene sequence: CDR1 MNHEY, CDR2 SMNVEV (reference sequence). The CDR3 covers 17 residues. V lost 6 bases to trimming and J lost 4 bases; unmatched junction nucleotides: 12. The CDR3 coding sequence is TGTGCCAGCAGCCGACTCCAGGGACAGGGAATCACCGGGGAGCTGTTTTTT. Translated: CASSRLQGQGITGELFF.

This clonotype appeared a few times. The chain joins TRBV2 to TRBJ2-1; 8 nucleotides match TRBD1. Germline V gene sequence: CDR1 SNHLY, CDR2 FYNNEI. V lost 6 bases and J lost 6; bases outside the gene matches: 10. This CDR3 contains 15 residues. The DNA of the CDR3 is TGTGCCAGCAGACTCGCCGGGACAGGTGGCAATGAGCAGTTCTTC. Protein sequence: CASRLAGTGGNEQFF.

This clonotype turned up a few times. The CDR3 DNA follows: TGTGCCAGCAGTGACCGGCGGCCAGGGATCTACTTC. As protein: CASSDRRPGIYF. The chain uses TRBV6-1 and TRBJ2-5, with a weak D call TRBD1 (5 bases). V dropped 3 bases and J dropped 14 bases, with 16 bases sitting between them. CDR3 size: 12 residues. Germline V gene sequence: CDR1 MNHNS, CDR2 SASEGT.

This clonotype has only a few counts. The CDR3 nucleotides are TGCAGTGCTAGAGAACTGGCGGCAGTAGACCAAGAGACCCAGTACTTC. Residues: CSARELAAVDQETQYF. V and J are TRBV20-1 and TRBJ2-5; D not certain. This CDR3 has 16 residues. Trimming left V 0 bases short and J 0 bases short, with 14 bases between. The germline V gene has CDR1 DFQATT and CDR2 SNEGSKA (reference sequence).

This clonotype came up many times. This chain joins TRBV21-1 and TRBJ1-3; the D segment call TRBD1 is taken from the table without a DNA check. TRBV21-1 is deemed a pseudogene. The CDR3 has 17 residues. The CDR3 protein is CASSTRTGDDSGNTIYF. The CDR3, as DNA: TGTGCCAGCAGCACCCGGACAGGGGACGACTCTGGAAACACCATATATTTT.

The chain joins TRBV7-9 to TRBJ2-1, with a possible D match to TRBD1 (6 bases). CDR3 length: 13 residues. Germline loops: CDR1 SEHNR, CDR2 FQNEAQ (reference sequence). V was cut by 2 bases and J by 10 bases, with 12 bases left in between. CDR3: CASSLSPGDEQFF. Written as DNA, the CDR3 is TGTGCCAGCAGCTTATCACCAGGGGACGAGCAGTTCTTC.

This sequence joins TRBV11-1 and TRBJ2-1; D might be TRBD1 (5 bases). The CDR3 runs to 16 residues. Trimming stripped 5 bases from V and 9 bases from J, with 23 bases between. Germline V CDR1 and CDR2: SGHAT, FQDESV (reference sequence). For the CDR3, the DNA is TGTGCCAGCAGCCTTATTAAGGGGCATCGGTTAATTGAGCAGTTCTTC. Its translation: CASSLIKGHRLIEQFF. Based on the CDR3 plus reference TRBV11-1 and TRBJ2-1, the full variable domain is EAEVAQSPRYKITEKSQAVAFWCDPISGHATLYWYRQILGQGPELLVQFQDESVVDDSQLPKDRFSAERLKGVDSTLKIQPAELGDSAMYLCASSLIKGHRLIEQFFGPGTRLTVL.

The rearrangement links TRBV6-5 to TRBJ2-7, with 8 bases fitting TRBD2. Germline CDR1 MNHEY, CDR2 SVGAGI. The J segment lost 3 bases and the V segment lost 0 bases, leaving 7 bases of the junction unmatched. The CDR3 is 16 residues long. CDR3 loop: CASSYSAGSGSYEQYF. The CDR3 region has the DNA TGTGCCAGCAGTTACTCGGCGGGGAGCGGGAGCTACGAGCAGTACTTC.

This clonotype came up many times. The chain combines TRBV20-1 with TRBJ2-7; 7 positions match TRBD1. This CDR3 is 13 amino acids long. Trimming took 5 bases from V and 2 from J; bases not matched to a gene: 6. Germline lookup yields CDR1 DFQATT and CDR2 SNEGSKA (reference sequence). The chain's CDR3 is CSAGRQGTYEQYF. The CDR3 DNA is TGCAGTGCTGGACGACAGGGAACCTACGAGCAGTACTTC.

This chain links TRBV12-3 or TRBV12-4 with TRBJ1-6, with TRBD1 as a possible D gene (6 bases). V gave up 5 bases and J gave up 6 bases, with 11 bases separating them. The CDR3 is made up of 14 amino acids. The CDR3 loop is CASSKGQPNSPLHF. The CDR3 nucleotides are TGTGCCAGCAGTAAGGGACAACCTAATTCACCCCTCCACTTT.